This TCR beta chain was identified during a study of cytomegalovirus exposure and HLA in healthy donors. With regard to this clone: Its matching antigen is unknown.

Use of 60 Vbeta and 13 Jbeta primers characterized the PCR. TCRdb's copy holds only in-frame clones and misses some; the assay was immunoSEQ multiplex PCR. The sample consists of roughly 97,000 clones, around four fifths of them appearing once. Notes on the study in general: Being productive about 87% or about 30% of the time was typical of most TCR beta V segments in an earlier analysis.

From germline, CDR1 is SEHNR and CDR2 FQNEAQ (reference sequence). CDR3 length: 16 residues. The trim removed 8 bases at V and 7 bases at J, leaving 13 bases unmatched. Sample: PBMCs. This TCR was sampled from a woman aged 40-49 years in good health and CMV-seronegative. V and J are TRBV7-9 and TRBJ2-5; 13 nucleotides line up with TRBD2. In DNA form, the CDR3 reads TGTGCCAGCGGGCCCAGACTAGCGGGAGGCCTTTCGACCCAGTACTTC. This codes for CASGPRLAGGLSTQYF.